This T cell receptor (beta chain) was documented in a study of shared clonotypes between healthy human individuals. Cells designated naive CD8 were CD45RO-negative and were positively selected for CCR7, with terminally differentiated effector memory CD45RA+ cells excluded. As to this clone: Its antigen is as yet unknown.

Sequencing used immunoSEQ multiplex PCR; TCRdb keeps in-frame clones, though not all of them. The sample includes about 2,200,000 clones, approximately 94% of them seen just once. The V and J ends lost 5 bases and 4 bases respectively, with 17 bases between them. The CDR3 has 15 amino acids. Germline loops: CDR1 MDHEN, CDR2 SYDVKM. Whole-study findings and limits: Across subsets, estimated richness was generally greater for naive than for memory populations. A few donors had around 5.2% of their naive CD4 clonotypes in common.

This rearrangement joins TRBV28 to TRBJ1-1, with unresolved D. The sample consisted of naive CD8+ T cells from PBMCs. The clonotype originates from a man younger than 35 in good health. Some clones in this sample may be carry-over from other donors' samples. The CDR3 DNA follows: TGTGCCAGCAGTCCAATACGACGACTTGGCACTGAAGCTTTCTTT. It codes for CASSPIRRLGTEAFF.